This T cell receptor beta chain was captured by sequencing in a study of T cells in Graves' hyperthyroidism and ophthalmopathy. There were TCR beta CDR3 regions amplified from RNA transcripts. HTBI primers were employed in a first-round RT-PCR of the TCR CDR3. TCRdb redid the calling of the multiplex PCR reads with MiXCR, one entry per CDR3 protein. The sample includes fewer than 750,000 distinct CDR3 sequences, around 45% of them seen just once. A note on this clonotype: What it binds is unknown.

Participants, patients aged 18 to 65, had newly diagnosed hyperthyroidism with a duration under 2 months. Per the germline V gene, CDR1 is ENHRY and CDR2 is SYGVKD. The germline V and J ends were trimmed by 4 bases and 3 bases, with 13 bases remaining between them. The CDR3 contains 15 residues. Notes on the study in general: Stable hyperthyroidism was separated from ophthalmopathy by a model based on 13 V-J features. Most thyroid clonotypes that were expanded above 0.001 also turned up in blood.

The chain combines TRBV10-3 with TRBJ1-5; D unresolved. Sequencing was done on a sample of peripheral blood or thyroid tissue (not recorded which). This clonotype originated in a woman in her late teens or twenties with Graves' hyperthyroidism. Here the CDR3 reads CAISAIRGNNQPQHF. CDR3 nucleotide sequence: TGTGCCATCAGTGCTATCCGAGGGAACAATCAGCCCCAGCATTTT.